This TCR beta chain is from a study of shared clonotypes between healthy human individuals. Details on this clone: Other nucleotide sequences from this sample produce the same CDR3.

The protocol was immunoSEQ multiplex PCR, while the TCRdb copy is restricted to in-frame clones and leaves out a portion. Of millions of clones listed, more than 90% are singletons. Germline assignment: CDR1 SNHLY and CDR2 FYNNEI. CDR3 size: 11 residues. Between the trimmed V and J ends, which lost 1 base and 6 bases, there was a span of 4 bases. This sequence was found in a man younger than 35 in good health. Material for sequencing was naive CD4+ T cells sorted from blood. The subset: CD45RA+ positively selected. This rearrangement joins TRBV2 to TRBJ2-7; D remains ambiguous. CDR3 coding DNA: TGTGCCAGCAGTGAAGGGGGCGAGCAGTACTTC. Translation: CASSEGGEQYF. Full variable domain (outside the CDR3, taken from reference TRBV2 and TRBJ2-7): EPEVTQTPSHQVTQMGQEVILRCVPISNHLYFYWYRQILGQKVEFLVSFYNNEISEKSEIFDDQFSVERPDGSNFTLKIRSTKLEDSAMYFCASSEGGEQYFGPGTRLTVT.